This T cell receptor (beta chain) came from a study of early T cells in non-severe SARS-CoV-2 infection. About the research overall: The sequenced material was bulk RNA from unsorted whole blood, and its chains were unpaired.

Per the germline V gene, CDR1 is SGHKS and CDR2 is YYEKEE (reference sequence). Germline trimming cut 3 bases from V and 2 bases from J; bases unmatched to any gene: 4. CDR3 length: 15 residues. Each single cDNA molecule received a unique molecular identifier. TCRdb passed the 5' RACE reads through MiXCR, listing each CDR3 protein once. Here the sample spans about 49,000 distinct CDR3 sequences, 3.5% to 5% being singletons. This clonotype has only a few counts. V is TRBV5-5 and J is TRBJ2-1; 8 positions agree with TRBD1. The sequenced sample consisted of whole blood. This clonotype was sampled from an adult who was a healthcare worker with PCR-confirmed SARS-CoV-2 infection or an uninfected control (not recorded which). The CDR3 region is CASSSQGDPYNEQFF. The DNA of the CDR3 is TGTGCCAGCAGCTCACAGGGGGACCCCTACAATGAGCAGTTCTTC.